Each of the 12 T cell receptor beta chains below was sequenced from the same sample in a study of blood T cell repertoires in COVID-19. Repertoires were generated with immunoSEQ multiplex PCR, while TCRdb's copy carries only in-frame clones and drops some. The sample contains about 300,000 clones, 70% to 90% of which appear only once. The sequenced sample was peripheral blood. These receptors all stem from a woman aged 30 to 39 who had recovered from COVID-19.

The V and J genes are TRBV5-1 and TRBJ1-6; the match to TRBD1 covers 9 bases. The CDR3 is 15 amino acids. Germline V lookup: CDR1 SGHRS, CDR2 YFSETQ. V shed 3 bases and J 5 bases; nucleotides not matched to a gene: 3. CDR3 loop: CASSSGTGNNSPLHF. The CDR3 coding sequence is TGCGCCAGCAGCTCCGGGACAGGGAATAATTCACCCCTCCACTTT.

This chain links TRBV7-8 with TRBJ2-3, with 9 bases that match TRBD2. The CDR3 is 17 residues long. Trimming removed 1 base from V and 5 bases from J; junction bases left unmatched: 10. The germline V gene encodes CDR1 SGHVS and CDR2 FQNEAQ. In DNA form, the CDR3 reads TGTGCCAGCAGCTTAGGTCTGCAGCGGGGGGCTGGAGATACGCAGTATTTT. As protein: CASSLGLQRGAGDTQYF.

V usage is TRBV5-1 and J usage is TRBJ1-2; no firm D call. The V gene lost 1 base and the J gene lost 1 base, with 8 bases spanning the gap. The CDR3 sequence is 14 residues long. Germline CDR1 reads SGHRS; CDR2 reads YFSETQ. The CDR3 protein is CASSLPGLNYGYTF. The CDR3 nucleotides are TGCGCCAGCAGCTTGCCAGGCCTTAACTATGGCTACACCTTC. The whole variable domain, filled in from reference TRBV5-1 and TRBJ1-2, reads KAGVTQTPRYLIKTRGQQVTLSCSPISGHRSVSWYQQTPGQGLQFLFEYFSETQRNKGNFPGRFSGRQFSNSRSEMNVSTLELGDSALYLCASSLPGLNYGYTFGSGTRLTVV.

This CDR3 reads CASRLTTGEQYF. The CDR3 nucleotides are TGTGCCAGCAGGCTGACCACGGGCGAGCAGTACTTC. This chain links TRBV28 with TRBJ2-7; unclear D gene. There are 12 residues in the CDR3. CDR1 is MDHEN and CDR2 is SYDVKM in the germline V gene. Trimming shortened V by 6 bases and J by 6 bases, and 12 bases separated the two germline ends.

The rearrangement joins TRBV7-6 to TRBJ2-7; 7 bases agree with TRBD1. There are 16 residues in the CDR3. The germline V gene has CDR1 SGHVS and CDR2 FNYEAQ. After removal of 5 bases from V and 2 bases from J, the junction contained 12 bases not matched to a gene. The CDR3 reads CASSLAPRDRAYEQYF. As DNA, the CDR3 is TGTGCCAGCAGCCTCGCCCCCAGGGACAGAGCCTACGAGCAGTACTTC.

V usage is TRBV18 and J usage is TRBJ2-3; 7 bases line up with TRBD1. This CDR3 is built from 15 residues. In germline, CDR1 is KGHSH, CDR2 LQKENI. With V trimmed by 9 bases and J by 3 bases, 12 bases remained unmatched. The CDR3: CASSTRDRTTDTQYF. The CDR3 nucleotides read TGTGCCAGTTCCACCCGGGACAGAACGACAGATACGCAGTATTTT.

The chain combines TRBV28 with TRBJ1-6; D is possibly TRBD1 (5 bases). Germline assignment: CDR1 MDHEN and CDR2 SYDVKM. CDR3 size: 15 residues. The V end lost 6 bases, the J end lost 5 bases, and 14 bases lay between the germline ends. CDR3 sequence: CASSPGGRDNSPLHF. CDR3 DNA: TGTGCCAGCAGCCCCGGGGGGAGGGATAATTCACCCCTCCACTTT.

Comment on this clone: Other DNA sequences of this sample code for an identical CDR3. The rearrangement links TRBV28 to TRBJ1-2; possibly TRBD1 for D (6 bases). Trimming pared 4 bases from V and 5 bases from J, leaving 8 bases between. The germline CDR1 and CDR2 sequences are MDHEN and SYDVKM. The CDR3 consists of 12 residues. CDR3 residues: CASSSQGYGYTF. Written as DNA, the CDR3 is TGTGCCAGCAGTTCCCAGGGGTATGGCTACACCTTC.

This clone was counted once. The chain recombines TRBV2 with TRBJ1-2; 7 nucleotides align to TRBD1. The CDR3 contains 15 residues. Germline CDR1 SNHLY, CDR2 FYNNEI. Trimming took 4 bases from V and 6 from J; bases not matched to a gene: 11. CDR3 amino acids: CASSGGSTGINGYTF. CDR3 nucleotides: TGTGCCAGCAGTGGGGGATCGACAGGGATCAATGGCTACACCTTC.

The V call is TRBV24-1, the J call TRBJ1-2; D gene uncertain. Germline loops: CDR1 KGHDR, CDR2 SFDVKD. V was clipped by 0 bases and J by 0 bases, with 4 bases between them. CDR3 length: 14 residues. The CDR3 is CATSDLDSNYGYTF. In nucleotides, the CDR3 is TGTGCCACCAGTGATTTGGACTCTAACTATGGCTACACCTTC.

To note about this clone: The same CDR3 is also encoded by other DNA sequences in this sample. The gene calls are TRBV19 and TRBJ1-1, with D unresolved. The germline V gene has CDR1 LNHDA and CDR2 SQIVND (reference sequence). The CDR3 sequence is 13 residues long. Trimming left V 3 bases short and J 2 bases short, with 7 bases between. In DNA form, the CDR3 reads TGTGCCAGTAGTATTAGTGTTAACACTGAAGCTTTCTTT. The encoded protein is CASSISVNTEAFF.

This clone has just one count. V gene TRBV29-1 combines with J gene TRBJ1-1; TRBD1 matches at 7 bases. V shed 4 bases and J 8 bases; nucleotides not matched to a gene: 4. CDR1 and CDR2 from the germline V gene are SQVTM and ANQGSEA. This CDR3 has 11 residues. The CDR3 loop reads CSVATGIEAFF. The CDR3 nucleotides read TGCAGCGTTGCGACAGGGATAGAAGCTTTCTTT.